This T cell receptor (beta chain) was captured by sequencing in a study of blood T cell repertoires in COVID-19. Study-level information: COVID-19 samples collected from the United States, Italy and Spain covered acute and convalescent phases. Sample material is recorded as cDNA or gDNA derived from T cells, B-cell-depleted T cells, or PBMCs.

Authors' analysis steps: Quantification of nucleated cells was approximated via reference gene primer amplification. Assay: immunoSEQ multiplex PCR; the TCRdb copy retains only in-frame clones and omits some. That table is the source of V, J and clone size, and D and trimming were worked out from the DNA. Among 9,000 or so clones listed, approximately 80% were seen once. There are 14 residues in the CDR3. V lost 0 bases to trimming and J lost 7 bases; unmatched junction nucleotides: 4. Germline V gene sequence: CDR1 SGHRS, CDR2 YFSETQ. What was sequenced was peripheral blood. The rearrangement joins TRBV5-1 to TRBJ2-1, with 7 bases that match TRBD1. The receptor was isolated from a man between 65 and 85 years old with active COVID-19. The CDR3 DNA reads as TGCGCCAGCAGCTTGGGCAGGGGGACGAATGAGCAGTTCTTC. It specifies CASSLGRGTNEQFF. Combining the CDR3 with reference TRBV5-1 and TRBJ2-1 gives the whole variable domain KAGVTQTPRYLIKTRGQQVTLSCSPISGHRSVSWYQQTPGQGLQFLFEYFSETQRNKGNFPGRFSGRQFSNSRSEMNVSTLELGDSALYLCASSLGRGTNEQFFGPGTRLTVL.